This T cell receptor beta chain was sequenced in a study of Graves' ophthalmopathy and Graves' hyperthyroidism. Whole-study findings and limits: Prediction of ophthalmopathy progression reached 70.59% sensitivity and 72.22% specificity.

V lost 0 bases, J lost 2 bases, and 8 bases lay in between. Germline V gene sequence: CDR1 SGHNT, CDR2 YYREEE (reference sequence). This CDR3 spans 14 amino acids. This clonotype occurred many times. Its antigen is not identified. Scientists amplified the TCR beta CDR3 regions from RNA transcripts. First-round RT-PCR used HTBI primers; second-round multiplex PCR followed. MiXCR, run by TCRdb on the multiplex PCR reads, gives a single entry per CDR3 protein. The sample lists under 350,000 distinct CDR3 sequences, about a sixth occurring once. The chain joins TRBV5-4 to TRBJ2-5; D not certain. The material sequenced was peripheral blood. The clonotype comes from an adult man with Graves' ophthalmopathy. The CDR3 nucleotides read TGTGCCAGCAGCTTGGCATCCAGTCAAGAGACCCAGTACTTC. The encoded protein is CASSLASSQETQYF. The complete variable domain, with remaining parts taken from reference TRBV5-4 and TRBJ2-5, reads ETGVTQSPTHLIKTRGQQVTLRCSSQSGHNTVSWYQQALGQGPQFIFQYYREEENGRGNFPPRFSGLQFPNYSSELNVNALELDDSALYLCASSLASSQETQYFGPGTRLLVL.